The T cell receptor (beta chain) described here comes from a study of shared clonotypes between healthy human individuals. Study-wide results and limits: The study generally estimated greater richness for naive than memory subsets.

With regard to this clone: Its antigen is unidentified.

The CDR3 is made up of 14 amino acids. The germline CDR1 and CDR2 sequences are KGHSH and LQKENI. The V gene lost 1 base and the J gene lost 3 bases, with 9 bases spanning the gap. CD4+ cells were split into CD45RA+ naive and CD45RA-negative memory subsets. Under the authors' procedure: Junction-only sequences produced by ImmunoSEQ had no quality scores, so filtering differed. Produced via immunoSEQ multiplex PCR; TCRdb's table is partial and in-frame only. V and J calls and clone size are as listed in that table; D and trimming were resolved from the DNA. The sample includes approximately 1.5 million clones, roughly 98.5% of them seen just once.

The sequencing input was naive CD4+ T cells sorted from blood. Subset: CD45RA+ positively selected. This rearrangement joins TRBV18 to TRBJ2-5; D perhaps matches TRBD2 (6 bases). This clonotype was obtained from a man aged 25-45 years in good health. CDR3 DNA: TGTGCCAGCTCACCACTTCGCGGGAAAGAGACCCAGTACTTC. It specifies CASSPLRGKETQYF. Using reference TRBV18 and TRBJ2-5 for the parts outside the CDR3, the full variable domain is NAGVMQNPRHLVRRRGQEARLRCSPMKGHSHVYWYRQLPEEGLKFMVYLQKENIIDESGMPKERFSAEFPKEGPSILRIQQVVRGDSAAYFCASSPLRGKETQYFGPGTRLLVL.